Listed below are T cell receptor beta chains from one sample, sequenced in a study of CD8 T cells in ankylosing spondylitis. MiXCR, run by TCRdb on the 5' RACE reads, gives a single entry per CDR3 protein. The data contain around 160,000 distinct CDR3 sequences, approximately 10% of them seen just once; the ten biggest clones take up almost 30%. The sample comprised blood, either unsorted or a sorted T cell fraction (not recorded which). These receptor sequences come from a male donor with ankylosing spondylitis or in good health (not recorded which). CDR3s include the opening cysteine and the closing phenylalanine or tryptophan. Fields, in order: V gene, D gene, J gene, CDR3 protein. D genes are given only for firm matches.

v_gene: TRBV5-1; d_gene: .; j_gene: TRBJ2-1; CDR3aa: CASSQEQIYNEQFF
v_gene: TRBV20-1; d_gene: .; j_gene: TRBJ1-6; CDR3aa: CSASPGYYNSPLHF
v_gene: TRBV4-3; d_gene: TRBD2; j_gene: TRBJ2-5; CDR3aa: CASSQEWEGLQETQYF
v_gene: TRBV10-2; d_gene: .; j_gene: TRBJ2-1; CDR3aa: CASSRLDTTSSYNEQFF
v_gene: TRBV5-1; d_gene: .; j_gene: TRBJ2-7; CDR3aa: CASSPRGAEQYF
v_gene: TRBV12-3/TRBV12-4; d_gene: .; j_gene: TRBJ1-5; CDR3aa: CASKYRDGSNQPQHF
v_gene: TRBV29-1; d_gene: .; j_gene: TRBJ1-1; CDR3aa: CSVDRTSTEAFF
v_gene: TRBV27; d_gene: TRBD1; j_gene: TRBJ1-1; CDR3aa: CASSLYPWTGDTEAFF
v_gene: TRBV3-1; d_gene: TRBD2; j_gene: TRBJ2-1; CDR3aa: CASSLFLLAGAGNEQFF
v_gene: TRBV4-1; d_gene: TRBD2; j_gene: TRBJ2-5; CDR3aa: CASSQSSGRGKETQYF
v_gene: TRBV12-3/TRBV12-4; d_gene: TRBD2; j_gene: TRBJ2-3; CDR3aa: CASTTAMRGSTQYF
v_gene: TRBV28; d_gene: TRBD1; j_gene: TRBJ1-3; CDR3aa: CASSVLQGLSGNTIYF
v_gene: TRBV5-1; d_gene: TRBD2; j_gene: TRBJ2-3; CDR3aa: CASSPGGLAGGDTQYF
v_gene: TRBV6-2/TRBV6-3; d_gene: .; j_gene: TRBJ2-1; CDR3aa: CASSVVPGYNEQFF
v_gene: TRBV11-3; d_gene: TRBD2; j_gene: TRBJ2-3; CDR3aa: CASSLGEGYTDTQYF
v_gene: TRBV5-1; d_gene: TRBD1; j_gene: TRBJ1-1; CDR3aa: CASSLGDRTTEAFF
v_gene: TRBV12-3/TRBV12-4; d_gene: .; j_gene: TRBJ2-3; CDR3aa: CASSSPLSRTDTQYF
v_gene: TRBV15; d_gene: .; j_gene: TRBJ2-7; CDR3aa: CATSSRRGRNYEQYF
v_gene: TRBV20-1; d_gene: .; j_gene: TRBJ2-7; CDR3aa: CSARRTATYEQYF
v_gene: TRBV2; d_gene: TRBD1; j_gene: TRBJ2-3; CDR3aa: CASNQGVGTDTQYF
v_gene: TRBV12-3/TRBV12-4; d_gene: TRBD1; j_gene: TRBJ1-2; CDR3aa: CASSPSGGLDGYTF
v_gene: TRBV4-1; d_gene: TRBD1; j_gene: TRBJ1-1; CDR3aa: CASSRDRRNTEAFF
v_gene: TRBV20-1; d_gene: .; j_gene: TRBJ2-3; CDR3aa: CSARDISVSSTDTQYF
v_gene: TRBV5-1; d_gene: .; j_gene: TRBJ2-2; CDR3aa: CASSLSGELFF
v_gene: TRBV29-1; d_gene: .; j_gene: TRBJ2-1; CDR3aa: CSVERDFPANEQFF
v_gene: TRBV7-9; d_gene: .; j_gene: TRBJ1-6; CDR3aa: CASSPYRVMNSPLHF
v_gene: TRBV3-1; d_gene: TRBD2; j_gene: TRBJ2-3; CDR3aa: CASSPSPGGGVGTQYF
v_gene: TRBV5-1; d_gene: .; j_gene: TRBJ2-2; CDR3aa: CASRSEFANTGELFF
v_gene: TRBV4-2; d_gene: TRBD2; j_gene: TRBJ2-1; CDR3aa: CASSQRWGGNSGNEQFF
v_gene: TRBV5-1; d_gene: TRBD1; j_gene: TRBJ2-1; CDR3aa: CASSFPGQGALEQFF
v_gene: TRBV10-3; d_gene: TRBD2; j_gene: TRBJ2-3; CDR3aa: CAISAVSGSATDTQYF
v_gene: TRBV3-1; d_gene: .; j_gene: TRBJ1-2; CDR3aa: CASSRRLVGYNYGYTF
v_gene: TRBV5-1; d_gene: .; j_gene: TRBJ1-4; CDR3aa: CASSLGWSPGENEKLFF
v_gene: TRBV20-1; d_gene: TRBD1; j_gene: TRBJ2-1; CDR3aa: CSARGWTGTSEQFF
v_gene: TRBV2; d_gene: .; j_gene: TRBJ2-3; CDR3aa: CASSEALGTDTQYF
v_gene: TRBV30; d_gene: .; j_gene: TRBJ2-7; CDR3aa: CAWSSQRAYEQYF
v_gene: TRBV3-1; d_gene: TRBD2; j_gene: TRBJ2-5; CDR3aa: CASSRRLAGDRAETQYF
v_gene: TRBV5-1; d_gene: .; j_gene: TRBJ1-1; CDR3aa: CASSLRDGGEAFF
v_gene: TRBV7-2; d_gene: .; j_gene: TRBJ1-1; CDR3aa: CASSLTPMRGTEAFF
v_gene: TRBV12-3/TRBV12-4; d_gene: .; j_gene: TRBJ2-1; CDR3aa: CASSRGNRGSYNEQFF
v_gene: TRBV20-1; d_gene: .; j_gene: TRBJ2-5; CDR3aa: CSASPLENDRRETQYF